This TCR beta chain was profiled in a study of T cell responses to AZD1222 COVID-19 vaccine. Study at large: Pooled together were second doses at about 4 or about 12 weeks. The study's findings and limits: Donor demographics were predominantly white British with a female majority; clonal diversity may be underestimated. Once two AZD1222 doses were given, Spike-specific TCR breadth and depth went up.

Libraries were prepared by immunoSEQ multiplex PCR; TCRdb keeps only in-frame clonotypes and omits some of them. The table lists about 150,000 clones, 85% to 95% of them singletons. Germline CDR1 reads SGDLS; CDR2 reads YYNGEE. The V and J ends lost 0 bases and 4 bases respectively, with 13 bases between them. The CDR3 consists of 15 residues. A word on this clone: Its target is not known.

The source of this sequence is an adult in good health. The specimen was peripheral blood, collected on day 0 of AZD1222 vaccination. The chain has TRBV9 and TRBJ1-2; D unresolved. In nucleotides, the CDR3 is TGTGCCAGCAGCGTAGGTTTAGGGCTTTCCTATGGCTACACCTTC. Protein: CASSVGLGLSYGYTF. The full variable domain, rest sourced from reference TRBV9 and TRBJ1-2, is DSGVTQTPKHLITATGQRVTLRCSPRSGDLSVYWYQQSLDQGLQFLIQYYNGEERAKGNILERFSAQQFPDLHSELNLSSLELGDSALYFCASSVGLGLSYGYTFGSGTRLTVV.